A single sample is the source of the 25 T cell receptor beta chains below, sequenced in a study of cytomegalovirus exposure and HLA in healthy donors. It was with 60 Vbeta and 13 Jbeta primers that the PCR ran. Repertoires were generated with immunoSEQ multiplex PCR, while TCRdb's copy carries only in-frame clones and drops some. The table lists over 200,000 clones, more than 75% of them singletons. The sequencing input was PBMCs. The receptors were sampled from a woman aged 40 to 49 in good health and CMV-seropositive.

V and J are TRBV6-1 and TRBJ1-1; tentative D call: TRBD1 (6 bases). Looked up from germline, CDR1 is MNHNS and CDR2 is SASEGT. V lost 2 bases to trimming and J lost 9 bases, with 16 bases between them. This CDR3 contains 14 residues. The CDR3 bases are TGTGCCAGCAGTGAAACGCTAGGGACAACCAAAGCTTTCTTT. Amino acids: CASSETLGTTKAFF.

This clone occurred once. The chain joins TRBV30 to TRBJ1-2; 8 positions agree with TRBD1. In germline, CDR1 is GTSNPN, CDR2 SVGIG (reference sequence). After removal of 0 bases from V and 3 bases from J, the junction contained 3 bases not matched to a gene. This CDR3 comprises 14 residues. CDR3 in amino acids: CAWSVLTGDYGYTF. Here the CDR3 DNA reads TGTGCCTGGAGTGTTCTGACAGGGGACTATGGCTACACCTTC.

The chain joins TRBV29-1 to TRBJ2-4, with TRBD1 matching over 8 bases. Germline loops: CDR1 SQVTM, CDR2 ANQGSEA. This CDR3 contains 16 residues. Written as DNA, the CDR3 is TGCAGGGCTTGGAACGGGAGACAGGGGGCCAAAAACATTCAGTACTTC. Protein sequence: CRAWNGRQGAKNIQYF.

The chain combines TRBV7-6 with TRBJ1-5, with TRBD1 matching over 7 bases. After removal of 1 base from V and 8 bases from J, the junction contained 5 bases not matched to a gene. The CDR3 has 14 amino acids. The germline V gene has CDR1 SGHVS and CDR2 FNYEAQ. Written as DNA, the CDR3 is TGTGCCAGCAGCTTAGGAGGGGGCGCGGAGCCCCAGCATTTT. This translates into CASSLGGGAEPQHF.

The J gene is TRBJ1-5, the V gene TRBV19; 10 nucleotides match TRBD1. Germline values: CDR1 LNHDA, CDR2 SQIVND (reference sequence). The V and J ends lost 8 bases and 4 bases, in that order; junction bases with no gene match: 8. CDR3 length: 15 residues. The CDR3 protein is CASDNRDRGNQPQHF. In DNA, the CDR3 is TGTGCCAGTGATAACCGGGACAGGGGAAATCAGCCCCAGCATTTT.

CDR3 sequence: CASSQIGAGSTGELFF. The CDR3, as DNA: TGTGCCAGCAGCCAAATAGGCGCAGGTAGCACCGGGGAGCTGTTTTTT. The chain is built from TRBV4-2 and TRBJ2-2; no clear D gene. The length of the CDR3 is 16 residues. V was cut by 2 bases and J by 4 bases, with 14 bases left in between. The germline CDR1 and CDR2 sequences are LGHNA and YNFKEQ.

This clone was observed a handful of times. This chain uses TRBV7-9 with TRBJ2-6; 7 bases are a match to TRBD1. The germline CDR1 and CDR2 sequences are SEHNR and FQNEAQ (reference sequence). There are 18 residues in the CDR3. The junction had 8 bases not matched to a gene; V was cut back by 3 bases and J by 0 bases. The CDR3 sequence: CASSLADREISGANVLTF. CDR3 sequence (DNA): TGTGCCAGCAGCTTGGCCGACAGGGAAATCTCTGGGGCCAACGTCCTGACTTTC.

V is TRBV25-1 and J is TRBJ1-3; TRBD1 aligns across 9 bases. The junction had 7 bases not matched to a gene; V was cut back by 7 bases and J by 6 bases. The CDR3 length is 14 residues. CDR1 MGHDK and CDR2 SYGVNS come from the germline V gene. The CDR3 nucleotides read TGTGCCAGCAAGGCGGGACAGGGCGAAAACACCATATATTTT. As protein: CASKAGQGENTIYF.

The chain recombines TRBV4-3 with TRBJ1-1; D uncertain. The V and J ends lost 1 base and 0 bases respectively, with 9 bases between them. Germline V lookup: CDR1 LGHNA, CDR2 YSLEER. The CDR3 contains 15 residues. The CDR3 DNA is TGCGCCAGCAGCCAAGCTGGCAGGATGAACACTGAAGCTTTCTTT. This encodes CASSQAGRMNTEAFF.

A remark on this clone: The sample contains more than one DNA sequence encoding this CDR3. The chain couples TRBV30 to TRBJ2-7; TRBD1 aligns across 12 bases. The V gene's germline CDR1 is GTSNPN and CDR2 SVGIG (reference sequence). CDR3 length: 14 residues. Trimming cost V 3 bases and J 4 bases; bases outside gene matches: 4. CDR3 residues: CAWSPGQGAYEQYF. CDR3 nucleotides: TGTGCCTGGAGCCCGGGACAGGGGGCTTACGAGCAGTACTTC.

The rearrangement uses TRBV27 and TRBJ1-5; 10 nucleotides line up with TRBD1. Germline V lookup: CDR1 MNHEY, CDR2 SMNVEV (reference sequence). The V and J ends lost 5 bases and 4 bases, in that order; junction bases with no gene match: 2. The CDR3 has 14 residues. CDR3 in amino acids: CASSGGQGNQPQHF. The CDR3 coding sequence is TGTGCCAGCAGTGGGGGACAGGGGAATCAGCCCCAGCATTTT.

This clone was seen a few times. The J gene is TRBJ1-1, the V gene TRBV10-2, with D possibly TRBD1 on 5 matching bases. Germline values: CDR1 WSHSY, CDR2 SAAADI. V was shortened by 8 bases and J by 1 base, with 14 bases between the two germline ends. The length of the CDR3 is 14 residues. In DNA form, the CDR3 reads TGCGCCAGCCGAGATACAGGAGAGAACACTGAAGCTTTCTTT. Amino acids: CASRDTGENTEAFF.

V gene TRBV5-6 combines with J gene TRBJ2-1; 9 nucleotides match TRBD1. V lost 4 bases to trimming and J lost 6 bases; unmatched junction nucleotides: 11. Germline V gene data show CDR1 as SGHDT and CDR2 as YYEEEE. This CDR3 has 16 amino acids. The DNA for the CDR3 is TGTGCCAGCAGCCGAATCACAGGGGGCTGGGGCAATGAGCAGTTCTTC. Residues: CASSRITGGWGNEQFF.

The DNA of the CDR3 is TGTGCCAGTCTTTCGGCAGGAAGTAATGAAAAACTGTTTTTT. Translating gives CASLSAGSNEKLFF. The chain has TRBV6-1 and TRBJ1-4; no firm D call. This CDR3 region has 14 residues. V was cut by 9 bases and J by 4 bases, with 15 bases left in between. Germline CDR1 reads MNHNS; CDR2 reads SASEGT.

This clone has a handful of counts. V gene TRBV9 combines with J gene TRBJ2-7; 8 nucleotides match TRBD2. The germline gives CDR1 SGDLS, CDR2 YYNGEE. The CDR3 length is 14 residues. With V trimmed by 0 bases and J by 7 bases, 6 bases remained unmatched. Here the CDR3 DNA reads TGTGCCAGCAGCGTAGCGGGAGGGCCTAGGGAGCAGTACTTC. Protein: CASSVAGGPREQYF.

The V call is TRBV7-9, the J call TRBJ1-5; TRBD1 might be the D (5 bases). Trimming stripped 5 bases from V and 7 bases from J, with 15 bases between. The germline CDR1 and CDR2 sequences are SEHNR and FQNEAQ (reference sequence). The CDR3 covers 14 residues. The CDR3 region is CASSPSQGGQPQHF. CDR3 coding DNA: TGTGCCAGCAGCCCGAGCCAGGGTGGACAGCCCCAGCATTTT. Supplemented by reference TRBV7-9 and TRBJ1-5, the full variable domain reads DTGVSQNPRHKITKRGQNVTFRCDPISEHNRLYWYRQTLGQGPEFLTYFQNEAQLEKSRLLSDRFSAERPKGSFSTLEIQRTEQGDSAMYLCASSPSQGGQPQHFGDGTRLSIL.

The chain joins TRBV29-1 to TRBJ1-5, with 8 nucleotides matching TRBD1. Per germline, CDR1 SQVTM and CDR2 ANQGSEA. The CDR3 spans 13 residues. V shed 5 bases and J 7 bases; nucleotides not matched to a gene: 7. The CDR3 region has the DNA TGCAGCGTTCAACAGGGGGTAGGACAGCCCCAGCATTTT. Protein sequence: CSVQQGVGQPQHF.

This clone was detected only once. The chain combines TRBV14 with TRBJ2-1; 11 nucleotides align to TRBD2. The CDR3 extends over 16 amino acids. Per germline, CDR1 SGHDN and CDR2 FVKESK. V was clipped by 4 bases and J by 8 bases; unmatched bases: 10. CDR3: CASSPPLAGEEDEQFF. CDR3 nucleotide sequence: TGTGCCAGCAGCCCCCCACTAGCGGGAGAGGAGGATGAGCAGTTCTTC. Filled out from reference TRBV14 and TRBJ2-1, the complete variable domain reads EAGVTQFPSHSVIEKGQTVTLRCDPISGHDNLYWYRRVMGKEIKFLLHFVKESKQDESGMPNNRFLAERTGGTYSTLKVQPAELEDSGVYFCASSPPLAGEEDEQFFGPGTRLTVL.

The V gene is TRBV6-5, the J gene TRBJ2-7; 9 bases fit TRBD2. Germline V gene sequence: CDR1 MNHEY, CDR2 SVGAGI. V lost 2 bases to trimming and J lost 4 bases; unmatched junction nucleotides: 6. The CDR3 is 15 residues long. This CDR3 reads CASSYVLAGLYEQYF. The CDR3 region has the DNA TGTGCCAGCAGTTACGTCCTAGCGGGACTATACGAGCAGTACTTC.

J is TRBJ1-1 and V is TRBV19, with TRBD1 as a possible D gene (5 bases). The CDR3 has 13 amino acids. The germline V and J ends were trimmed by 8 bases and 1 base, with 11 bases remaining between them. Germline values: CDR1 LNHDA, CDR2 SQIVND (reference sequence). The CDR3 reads CASLPTENTEAFF. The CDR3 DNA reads TGTGCCAGTCTTCCGACAGAGAACACTGAAGCTTTCTTT.

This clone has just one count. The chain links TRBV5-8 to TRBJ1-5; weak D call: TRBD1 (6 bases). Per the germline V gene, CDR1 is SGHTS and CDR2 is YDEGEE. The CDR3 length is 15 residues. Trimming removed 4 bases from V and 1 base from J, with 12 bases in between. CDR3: CASSPGQRSNQPQHF. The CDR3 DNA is TGTGCCAGCAGCCCAGGACAGCGCAGCAATCAGCCCCAGCATTTT.

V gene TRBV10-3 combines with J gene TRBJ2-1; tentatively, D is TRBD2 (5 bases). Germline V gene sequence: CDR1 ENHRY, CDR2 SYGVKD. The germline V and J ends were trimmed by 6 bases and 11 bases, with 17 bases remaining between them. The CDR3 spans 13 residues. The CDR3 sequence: CAIRLTNDNKQFF. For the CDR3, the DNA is TGTGCCATCAGACTGACTAACGATAATAAGCAGTTCTTC.

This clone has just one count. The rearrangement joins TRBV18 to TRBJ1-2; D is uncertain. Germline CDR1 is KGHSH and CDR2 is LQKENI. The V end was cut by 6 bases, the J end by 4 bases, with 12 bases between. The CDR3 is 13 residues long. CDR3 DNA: TGTGCCAGCTCGGCAAGGGAGGCCTATGGCTACACCTTC. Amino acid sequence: CASSAREAYGYTF.

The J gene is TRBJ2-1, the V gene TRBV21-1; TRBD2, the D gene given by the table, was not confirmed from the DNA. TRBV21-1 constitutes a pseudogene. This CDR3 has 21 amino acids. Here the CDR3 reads CASSKREGSGRHPSPYNEQFF. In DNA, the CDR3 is TGTGCCAGCAGCAAACGGGAAGGTAGCGGGAGGCACCCTTCCCCCTACAATGAGCAGTTCTTC.

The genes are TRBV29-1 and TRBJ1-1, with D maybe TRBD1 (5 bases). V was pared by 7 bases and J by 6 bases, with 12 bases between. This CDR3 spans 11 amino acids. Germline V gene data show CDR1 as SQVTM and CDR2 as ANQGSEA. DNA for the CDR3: TGCAGCGGGAGAGGGGAGGCTGAAGCTTTCTTT. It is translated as CSGRGEAEAFF. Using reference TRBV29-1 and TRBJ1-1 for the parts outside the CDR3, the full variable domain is SAVISQKPSRDICQRGTSLTIQCQVDSQVTMMFWYRQQPGQSLTLIATANQGSEATYESGFVIDKFPISRPNLTFSTLTVSNMSPEDSSIYLCSGRGEAEAFFGQGTRLTVV.